This is a list of T cell receptor beta chains from one sample in a study of identifying expanded T cells in peripheral blood. Measured with immunoSEQ multiplex PCR; TCRdb has only the in-frame clones, and not every one. The data hold 80,000 or so clones, with about 83% observed a single time. The specimen was blood. The receptors originated from a person aged 18 to 75 in good health. The CDR3 runs from the conserved cysteine through the conserved F or W. A D gene is named only where the DNA matches it firmly.

>13|.|TRBJ1-5|TRBV27
CASSWSFNQPQHF
TGTGCCAGCAGTTGGAGCTTCAATCAGCCCCAGCATTTT
>11|.|TRBJ1-1|TRBV6-5
CASTDGGRAFF
TGTGCCAGCACCGATGGGGGGAGAGCTTTCTTT
>13|.|TRBJ2-7|TRBV7-9
CASSLITDNEQYF
TGTGCCAGCAGCTTAATAACGGACAACGAGCAGTACTTC
>15|.|TRBJ2-3|TRBV12-2
CASRFEREGADTQYF
TGTGCAAGTCGCTTCGAGCGGGAGGGGGCAGATACGCAGTATTTT
>15|.|TRBJ2-7|TRBV11-3
CASSLAGAEAYEQYF
TGTGCCAGCAGCTTAGCTGGGGCGGAAGCCTACGAGCAGTACTTC
>16|TRBD1|TRBJ1-5|TRBV23-1
CASSQPGQESNQPQHF
TGCGCCAGCAGTCAACCAGGACAGGAAAGCAATCAGCCCCAGCATTTT
>16|.|TRBJ2-7|TRBV4-3
CASSQDRGTSSYEQYF
TGCGCCAGCAGCCAAGATCGGGGAACTAGCTCCTACGAGCAGTACTTC
>13|.|TRBJ1-3|TRBV15
CATSRGGGNTIYF
TGTGCCACCAGCAGGGGAGGGGGAAACACCATATATTTT
>16|.|TRBJ2-7|TRBV28
CASSLAQRRGWDEQYF
TGTGCCAGCAGTTTAGCCCAAAGACGGGGGTGGGACGAGCAGTACTTC
>16|TRBD1|TRBJ2-3|TRBV2
CASRGDRGTSTDTQYF
TGTGCCAGCAGAGGAGACAGGGGCACTAGCACAGATACGCAGTATTTT
>17|.|TRBJ2-2|TRBV1
CTSSQGPTVRDTGELFF
TGCACCAGCAGCCAAGGTCCGACCGTCCGGGACACCGGGGAGCTGTTTTTT